This T cell receptor (beta chain) was captured in a study of shared clonotypes between healthy human individuals. Notes on the study in general: On the whole, naive subsets had larger estimated richness than memory subsets had.

The assay used deep level. Assay: immunoSEQ multiplex PCR; the TCRdb copy retains only in-frame clones and omits some. The sample records roughly 2,000,000 clones, roughly 95% being singletons. The naive CD8 subset, CD45RO-negative cells positively selected for CCR7, excluded terminally differentiated effector memory CD45RA+ cells. The CDR3 spans 14 residues. Germline V gene lookup returns CDR1 SGHDT and CDR2 YYEEEE. V was clipped by 4 bases and J by 3 bases, with 14 bases between them. Worth noting for this clone: As yet, its antigen is unknown.

The TCR sequence derives from a man aged 18 to 30 in good health. Sequencing was done on a sample of naive CD8+ T cells sorted from blood. V is TRBV5-6 and J is TRBJ2-7; possibly TRBD1 for D (6 bases). CDR3 protein: CASSDTGTFYEQYF. The CDR3 nucleotides read TGTGCCAGCAGCGATACCGGGACATTCTACGAGCAGTACTTC.